What follows are 18 T cell receptor beta chains derived from one specimen sequenced in a study of shared clonotypes between healthy human individuals. Sequencing used immunoSEQ multiplex PCR; TCRdb keeps in-frame clones, though not all of them. The sample carries around 480,000 clones, 60% to 80% recorded once. What was sequenced was PBMCs. Every receptor here comes from a woman aged 40 to 50 in good health. Some clones in this sample may be carry-over from other donors' samples.

The chain has TRBV5-1 and TRBJ2-2; 11 positions match TRBD2. From germline, CDR1 is SGHRS and CDR2 YFSETQ. J was trimmed by 5 bases and V by 7 bases; bases with no gene match: 4. This CDR3 spans 14 amino acids. The CDR3 DNA reads as TGCGCCAGCGTAGCGGGAGGGCCTACCGGGGAGCTGTTTTTT. It encodes CASVAGGPTGELFF.

This clone was seen many times. The chain has TRBV6-5 and TRBJ2-1, with a possible D match to TRBD1 (6 bases). From germline, CDR1 is MNHEY and CDR2 SVGAGI. This CDR3 spans 14 amino acids. Trimming pared 6 bases from V and 4 bases from J, leaving 13 bases between. CDR3 loop: CASRLGQLYNEQFF. CDR3 sequence (DNA): TGTGCCAGCAGGCTCGGACAGTTATACAATGAGCAGTTCTTC.

The rearrangement uses TRBV7-8 and TRBJ2-1; D could derive from TRBD1 or TRBD2 (5 bases each). This CDR3 has 16 residues. V shed 1 base and J shed 8 bases, with 18 bases lying between them. Germline V gene data show CDR1 as SGHVS and CDR2 as FQNEAQ. The CDR3 nucleotides read TGTGCCAGCAGCTTAGAGTTACGGGCAGGGAGTCATGAGCAGTTCTTC. Its translation: CASSLELRAGSHEQFF.

V usage is TRBV4-1 and J usage is TRBJ2-3; 8 positions agree with TRBD2. CDR3 length: 14 amino acids. Germline V gene sequence: CDR1 MGHRA, CDR2 YSYEKL. J was trimmed by 6 bases and V by 2 bases; bases with no gene match: 4. CDR3 loop: CASSQSSGSDTQYF. CDR3 nucleotides: TGCGCCAGCAGCCAATCCAGCGGGAGCGATACGCAGTATTTT.

This chain joins TRBV18 and TRBJ2-7; D uncertain. Trimming stripped 3 bases from V and 4 bases from J, with 16 bases between. The CDR3 length is 15 residues. Per germline, CDR1 KGHSH and CDR2 LQKENI. CDR3 bases: TGTGCCAGCTCACCTGGAGCCTTCTCTTCTTACGAGCAGTACTTC. Translation gives CASSPGAFSSYEQYF.

The chain couples TRBV10-3 to TRBJ2-1; 7 bases are a match to TRBD2. This CDR3 is 14 amino acids long. V lost 3 bases to trimming and J lost 7 bases; unmatched junction nucleotides: 6. Per germline, CDR1 ENHRY and CDR2 SYGVKD. CDR3 sequence (DNA): TGTGCCATCAGTGAAGGGCGGGAGCTAAATGAGCAGTTCTTC. It encodes CAISEGRELNEQFF.

The chain combines TRBV6-1 with TRBJ2-1; 13 positions match TRBD2. The CDR3 extends over 17 amino acids. Germline V gene sequence: CDR1 MNHNS, CDR2 SASEGT. J was trimmed by 3 bases and V by 3 bases; bases with no gene match: 5. Here the CDR3 reads CASSDRTSGGVYNEQFF. CDR3 in DNA: TGTGCCAGCAGTGACCGGACTAGCGGGGGTGTCTACAATGAGCAGTTCTTC.

The rearrangement uses TRBV6-4 and TRBJ2-2, with TRBD1 matching 10 bases. The J segment lost 3 bases and the V segment lost 6 bases, leaving 4 bases of the junction unmatched. CDR1 is MRHNA and CDR2 is SNTAGT in the germline V gene. This CDR3 is 15 amino acids long. The CDR3 nucleotides read TGTGCCAGCAGCTCCGGACAGGGGGACACCGGGGAGCTGTTTTTT. Translation gives CASSSGQGDTGELFF.

This sequence joins TRBV5-1 and TRBJ1-2, with TRBD1 matching over 8 bases. The CDR3 loop spans 13 amino acids. J lost 6 bases, V lost 4 bases, and 5 bases had no gene match. Germline CDR1 and CDR2: SGHRS and YFSETQ. For the CDR3, the DNA is TGCGCCAGCAGCCCAGGGGGCGCGGATGGCTACACCTTC. It specifies CASSPGGADGYTF.

This clone has a count of ten or more. The chain recombines TRBV5-6 with TRBJ2-5; D is undetermined. Germline loops: CDR1 SGHDT, CDR2 YYEEEE. The ends were cut back, 4 bases at V and 4 bases at J, with 11 bases in the middle. The CDR3 has 13 residues. The CDR3: CASSQPSLETQYF. The CDR3 DNA follows: TGTGCCAGCAGCCAGCCTAGTCTAGAGACCCAGTACTTC.

The chain uses TRBV18 and TRBJ1-1, with D maybe TRBD1 (6 bases). Looked up from germline, CDR1 is KGHSH and CDR2 is LQKENI. Between the trimmed V and J ends, which lost 2 bases and 3 bases, there was a span of 13 bases. The CDR3 totals 15 residues. Here the CDR3 DNA reads TGTGCCAGCTCACCATCATGGGGGCGTGACACTGAAGCTTTCTTT. Protein: CASSPSWGRDTEAFF.

This clone has only one observation. The chain couples TRBV4-1 to TRBJ2-5; TRBD1 matches 8 bases. J lost 4 bases, V lost 3 bases, and 4 bases had no gene match. The CDR3 totals 14 residues. The V gene's germline CDR1 is MGHRA and CDR2 YSYEKL. The CDR3 spells CASSQPQGGETQYF. The CDR3, as DNA: TGCGCCAGCAGCCAGCCACAGGGGGGAGAGACCCAGTACTTC.

The J gene is TRBJ2-1, the V gene TRBV4-2; TRBD2 matches 12 bases. The germline gives CDR1 LGHNA, CDR2 YNFKEQ. Unmatched junction bases numbered 14, after V lost 3 bases and J lost 2 bases. The CDR3 runs to 20 residues. The CDR3 nucleotides are TGTGCCAGCAGCCACCGCCGGACTAGCGGGATTAGATACACCTACAATGAGCAGTTCTTC. Encoded protein: CASSHRRTSGIRYTYNEQFF.

The chain joins TRBV7-9 to TRBJ1-5, with D perhaps matching TRBD1 (5 bases). Trimming stripped 2 bases from V and 2 bases from J, with 13 bases between. The germline CDR1 and CDR2 sequences are SEHNR and FQNEAQ (reference sequence). The CDR3 extends over 16 amino acids. The CDR3 is CASSLTEGKGNQPQHF. The CDR3 DNA is TGTGCCAGCAGCTTAACGGAGGGGAAAGGCAATCAGCCCCAGCATTTT.

The chain carries TRBV6-4 and TRBJ2-3, with D tentatively TRBD2 (5 bases). Between the trimmed V and J ends, which lost 8 bases and 2 bases, there was a span of 14 bases. The CDR3 is 14 amino acids. Germline loops: CDR1 MRHNA, CDR2 SNTAGT. The CDR3 loop reads CASRLDRDTDTQYF. DNA of the CDR3: TGTGCCAGCCGTCTAGACCGGGACACAGATACGCAGTATTTT.

In its sample, this clone was seen once. The chain couples TRBV12-1 to TRBJ2-7; the listed D gene, TRBD1, was not tested against the DNA. TRBV12-1 is termed a pseudogene. This CDR3 has 14 residues. The CDR3 DNA follows: TGTGCCAGCAGCATACCAGCTCAGGGGGCTAGGCAGTACTTC. Translated: CASSIPAQGARQYF.

This chain links TRBV11-2 with TRBJ2-1, with 16 positions matching TRBD2. Germline V gene lookup returns CDR1 SGHAT and CDR2 FQNNGV. This CDR3 has 18 amino acids. The ends lost 5 bases at V and 2 bases at J; junction bases unmatched: 6. The CDR3 is CASSTTGTSGRAYNEQFF. As DNA, the CDR3 is TGTGCCAGCAGCACAACCGGGACTAGCGGGAGGGCCTACAATGAGCAGTTCTTC.

The chain is built from TRBV19 and TRBJ2-1; 12 bases map to TRBD2. This CDR3 region has 15 residues. Losses at the gene ends were 6 bases for V and 8 bases for J; bases not matched to a gene: 8. The V gene's germline CDR1 is LNHDA and CDR2 SQIVND (reference sequence). The DNA for the CDR3 is TGTGCCAGTAGGACTAGCGGGAGAGGGGGGTATGAGCAGTTCTTC. This encodes CASRTSGRGGYEQFF.